These 4 T cell receptor beta chains came from one sample sequenced in a study of tumor-infiltrating lymphocytes in localized non-small cell lung cancer. Produced via immunoSEQ multiplex PCR; TCRdb's table is partial and in-frame only. The repertoire consists of tens of thousands of clones, with roughly two thirds occurring once and the leading ten covering under 6%. Sequencing used lung tumor tissue. The receptors originated from a human donor with non-small cell lung cancer.

This clone was observed once. The chain joins TRBV19 to TRBJ1-3; D perhaps matches TRBD1 (5 bases). This CDR3 comprises 15 residues. V was pared by 2 bases and J by 4 bases, with 12 bases between. Germline CDR1 reads LNHDA; CDR2 reads SQIVND (reference sequence). Written as DNA, the CDR3 is TGTGCCAGTAGTATATTTGGGGCGCCGGGAAACACCATATATTTT. This translates into CASSIFGAPGNTIYF.

V and J are TRBV19 and TRBJ1-4; a possible D gene is TRBD1 (6 bases). Trimming cost V 3 bases and J 6 bases, with 17 bases left between them. The CDR3 totals 16 residues. Germline V gene data show CDR1 as LNHDA and CDR2 as SQIVND (reference sequence). The CDR3 sequence is CASSMAPGDFDEKLFF. The CDR3 bases are TGTGCCAGTAGTATGGCCCCAGGGGACTTTGATGAAAAACTGTTTTTT.

In its sample, this clone is medium-sized. The chain recombines TRBV30 with TRBJ1-4; D call uncertain. CDR3 length: 12 residues. Germline CDR1 reads GTSNPN; CDR2 reads SVGIG (reference sequence). V gave up 8 bases and J gave up 7 bases, with 14 bases separating them. Here the CDR3 reads CAASYVGEKLFF. The CDR3 nucleotides read TGTGCCGCCAGCTACGTCGGTGAAAAACTGTTTTTT.

This clone was counted only a few times. The chain employs TRBV2 and TRBJ2-3; the match to TRBD2 covers 8 bases. J was trimmed by 2 bases and V by 5 bases; bases with no gene match: 6. Per germline, CDR1 SNHLY and CDR2 FYNNEI. The CDR3 runs to 15 residues. In DNA, the CDR3 is TGTGCCAGCAGTTCGTTAGCGGGACTCACAGATACGCAGTATTTT. It yields the protein CASSSLAGLTDTQYF. Filled out from reference TRBV2 and TRBJ2-3, the complete variable domain reads EPEVTQTPSHQVTQMGQEVILRCVPISNHLYFYWYRQILGQKVEFLVSFYNNEISEKSEIFDDQFSVERPDGSNFTLKIRSTKLEDSAMYFCASSSLAGLTDTQYFGPGTRLTVL.